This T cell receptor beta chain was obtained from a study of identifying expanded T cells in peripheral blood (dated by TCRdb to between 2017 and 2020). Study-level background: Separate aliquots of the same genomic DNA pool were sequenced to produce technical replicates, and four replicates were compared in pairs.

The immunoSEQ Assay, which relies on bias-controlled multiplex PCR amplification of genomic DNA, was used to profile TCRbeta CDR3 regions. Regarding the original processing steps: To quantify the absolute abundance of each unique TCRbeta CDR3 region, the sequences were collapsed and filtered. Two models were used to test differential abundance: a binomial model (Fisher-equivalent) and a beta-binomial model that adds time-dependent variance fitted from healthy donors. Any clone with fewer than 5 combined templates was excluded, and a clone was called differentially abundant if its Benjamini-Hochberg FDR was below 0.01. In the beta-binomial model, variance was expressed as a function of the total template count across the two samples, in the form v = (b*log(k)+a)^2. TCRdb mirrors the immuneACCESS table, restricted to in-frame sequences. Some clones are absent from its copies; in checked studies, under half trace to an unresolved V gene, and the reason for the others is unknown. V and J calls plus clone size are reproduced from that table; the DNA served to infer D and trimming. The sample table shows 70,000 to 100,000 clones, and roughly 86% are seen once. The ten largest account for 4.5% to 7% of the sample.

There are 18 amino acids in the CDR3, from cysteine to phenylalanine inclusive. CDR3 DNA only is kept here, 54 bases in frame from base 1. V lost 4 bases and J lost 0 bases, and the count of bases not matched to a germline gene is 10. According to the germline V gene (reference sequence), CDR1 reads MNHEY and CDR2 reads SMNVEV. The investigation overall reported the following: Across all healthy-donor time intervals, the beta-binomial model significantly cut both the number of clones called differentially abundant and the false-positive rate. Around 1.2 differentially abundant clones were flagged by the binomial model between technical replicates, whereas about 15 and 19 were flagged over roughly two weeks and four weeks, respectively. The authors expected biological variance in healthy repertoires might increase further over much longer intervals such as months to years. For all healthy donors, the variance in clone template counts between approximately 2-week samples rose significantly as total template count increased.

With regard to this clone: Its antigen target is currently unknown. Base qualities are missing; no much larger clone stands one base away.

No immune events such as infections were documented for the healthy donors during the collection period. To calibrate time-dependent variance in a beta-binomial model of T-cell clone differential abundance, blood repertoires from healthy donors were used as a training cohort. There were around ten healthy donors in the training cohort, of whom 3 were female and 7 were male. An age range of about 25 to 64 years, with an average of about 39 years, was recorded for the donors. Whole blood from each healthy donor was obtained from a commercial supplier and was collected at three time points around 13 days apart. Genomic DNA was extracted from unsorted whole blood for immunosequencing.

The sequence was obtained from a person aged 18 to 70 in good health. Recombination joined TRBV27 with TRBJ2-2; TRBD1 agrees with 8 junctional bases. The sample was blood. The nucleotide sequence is TGTGCCAGCAGTTCAATCCCCGGACAGGGAACGAACACCGGGGAGCTGTTTTTT. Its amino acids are CASSSIPGQGTNTGELFF.